This T cell receptor (beta chain) was observed in a study of T-cell reconstitution after alpha-beta-depleted transplantation in children. General study results and limits: The origin of alpha-beta T cells about two months after transplant was reportedly several hundred expanded graft clones. T cells produced anew were the main source of T-cell counts and diversity one year after transplant. The high TCRbeta diversity at day 60 in some patients came from surviving recipient T cells and thymic progenitors.

As it was prepared, the TCRbeta library received unique molecular identifiers. MiXCR, run by TCRdb on the PCR reads, gives a single entry per CDR3 protein. In the table there are around 700,000 distinct CDR3 sequences, about an eighth of which are singletons. Germline CDR1 reads SGHTA; CDR2 reads FQGNSA. The V end lost 3 bases, the J end lost 8 bases, and 14 bases lay between the germline ends. The CDR3 has 14 amino acids. This clonotype occurred a few times. Its antigen is still unknown. The sequencing here drew on PBMCs, taken before TCRalphabeta/CD19-depleted stem cell transplant. This chain connects TRBV7-2 to TRBJ2-1; D unresolved. The origin of this receptor is a girl aged 2 to 9 with congenital amegakaryocytic thrombocytopenia, due to receive a stem cell transplant. CDR3 sequence reads: CASSLIRGIDEQFF. CDR3 in DNA: TGTGCCAGCAGCTTGATTCGAGGCATTGATGAGCAGTTCTTC.